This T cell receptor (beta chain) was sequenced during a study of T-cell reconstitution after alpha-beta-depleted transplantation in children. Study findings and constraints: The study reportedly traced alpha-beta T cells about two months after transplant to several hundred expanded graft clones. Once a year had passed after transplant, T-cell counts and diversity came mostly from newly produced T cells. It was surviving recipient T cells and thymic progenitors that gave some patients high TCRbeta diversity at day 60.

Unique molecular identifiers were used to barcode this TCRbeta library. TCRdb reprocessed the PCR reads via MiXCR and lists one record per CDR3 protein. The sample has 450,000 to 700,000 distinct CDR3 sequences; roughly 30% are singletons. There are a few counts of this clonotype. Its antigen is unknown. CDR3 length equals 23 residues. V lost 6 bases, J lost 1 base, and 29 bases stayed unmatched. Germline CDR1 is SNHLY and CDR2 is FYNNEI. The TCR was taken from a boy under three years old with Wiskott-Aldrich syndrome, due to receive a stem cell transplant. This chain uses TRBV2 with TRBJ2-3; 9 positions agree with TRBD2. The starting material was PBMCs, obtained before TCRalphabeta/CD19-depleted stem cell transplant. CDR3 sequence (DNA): TGTGCCAGCAGATCAAGCCCCTTCGGATATAGCGGGAGATCCCCGGGGGGCACAGATACGCAGTATTTT. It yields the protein CASRSSPFGYSGRSPGGTDTQYF.